The 9 T cell receptor beta chains given below trace back to one sample, sequenced in a study of cytomegalovirus exposure and HLA in healthy donors. The primer mix had 60 Vbeta and 13 Jbeta primers. Clones were read by immunoSEQ multiplex PCR, and TCRdb kept only the in-frame ones, dropping some. The sample lists fewer than 150,000 clones, 70% to 75% occurring once. The specimen was PBMCs. These receptor sequences come from a woman aged 40 to 50 in good health and CMV-seronegative.

V usage is TRBV18 and J usage is TRBJ2-2, with D possibly being TRBD2 (6 bases). CDR1 and CDR2 (germline): KGHSH, LQKENI. Trimming stripped 1 base from V and 2 bases from J, with 14 bases between. The CDR3 length is 17 residues. The CDR3 protein is CASSPRATAGNTGELFF. The CDR3 coding sequence is TGTGCCAGCTCACCACGGGCAACGGCGGGAAACACCGGGGAGCTGTTTTTT.

This chain links TRBV9 with TRBJ2-2, with D uncertain. With 0 bases removed from V and 0 bases from J, the gap between germline ends came to 12 bases. CDR1 SGDLS and CDR2 YYNGEE come from the germline V gene. CDR3 size: 17 residues. This chain's CDR3 is CASSVEKTNANTGELFF. CDR3 coding DNA: TGTGCCAGCAGCGTAGAGAAAACTAACGCGAACACCGGGGAGCTGTTTTTT.

This rearrangement joins TRBV11-2 to TRBJ2-3; 9 positions agree with TRBD2. The J segment lost 3 bases and the V segment lost 1 base, leaving 8 bases of the junction unmatched. The CDR3 loop spans 17 amino acids. Germline CDR1 reads SGHAT; CDR2 reads FQNNGV. The CDR3 protein is CASSLVGREGGTDTQYF. CDR3 nucleotide sequence: TGTGCCAGCAGCTTAGTGGGGCGGGAGGGTGGGACAGATACGCAGTATTTT. Using reference TRBV11-2 and TRBJ2-3 for the parts outside the CDR3, the full variable domain is EAGVAQSPRYKIIEKRQSVAFWCNPISGHATLYWYQQILGQGPKLLIQFQNNGVVDDSQLPKDRFSAERLKGVDSTLKIQPAKLEDSAVYLCASSLVGREGGTDTQYFGPGTRLTVL.

The chain uses TRBV11-2 and TRBJ2-7; TRBD2 is a possible D gene (5 bases). In germline, CDR1 is SGHAT, CDR2 FQNNGV. The V end lost 1 base, the J end lost 2 bases, and 9 bases lay between the germline ends. The CDR3 covers 14 residues. The CDR3 DNA reads as TGTGCCAGCAGCTTAGGGACTGCTGCCTACGAGCAGTACTTC. Its translation: CASSLGTAAYEQYF.

The chain carries TRBV19 and TRBJ2-1; TRBD2 agrees at 7 bases. Germline CDR1 is LNHDA and CDR2 is SQIVND (reference sequence). The CDR3 sequence is 14 residues long. V lost 7 bases to trimming and J lost 4 bases; unmatched junction nucleotides: 7. This chain's CDR3 is CASIASGIYNEQFF. In nucleotides, the CDR3 is TGTGCCAGTATAGCTAGCGGAATTTACAATGAGCAGTTCTTC.

The genes are TRBV27 and TRBJ2-1; 11 bases are shared with TRBD2. CDR1 is MNHEY, CDR2 SMNVEV, per germline (reference sequence). CDR3 size: 17 residues. The ends lost 2 bases at V and 5 bases at J; junction bases unmatched: 8. The CDR3: CASSLRLGLAANNEQFF. CDR3 sequence (DNA): TGTGCCAGCAGTTTAAGGTTGGGACTAGCGGCAAACAATGAGCAGTTCTTC.

CDR3 protein: CASRSPPQSNTGELFF. The CDR3 coding sequence is TGTGCCAGCAGATCCCCCCCACAGTCGAACACCGGGGAGCTGTTTTTT. V usage is TRBV7-9 and J usage is TRBJ2-2, with D unclear. Germline loops: CDR1 SEHNR, CDR2 FQNEAQ (reference sequence). Trimming cost V 6 bases and J 0 bases, with 14 bases left between them. This CDR3 comprises 16 residues.

The gene calls are TRBV5-8 and TRBJ1-5; D unresolved. CDR1 and CDR2 from the germline V gene are SGHTS and YDEGEE. Trimming removed 4 bases at V and 4 bases at J, with 9 bases between. The CDR3 consists of 13 residues. The CDR3 reads CASSPTGNQPQHF. The CDR3 DNA is TGTGCCAGCAGCCCGACTGGGAATCAGCCCCAGCATTTT.

The rearrangement joins TRBV19 to TRBJ2-6, with D possibly being TRBD1 (6 bases). Trimming took off 0 bases at V and 1 base at J, with 7 bases between the two ends. Germline V gene sequence: CDR1 LNHDA, CDR2 SQIVND (reference sequence). The length of the CDR3 is 16 residues. This CDR3 is CASSIDQGSGANVLTF. The CDR3 region has the DNA TGTGCCAGTAGTATAGATCAGGGGTCTGGGGCCAACGTCCTGACTTTC.